This TCR beta chain was profiled in a study of post-analysis software for immune sequencing data. Study-wide points: With TRBV5-6, TRBV5-1 and TRBV20-1 included, about five TRBV segments were more frequent in patients than in controls.

This clonotype was observed a handful of times. What it recognizes is unknown. Included in the TCR beta cDNA libraries were unique molecular identifiers. One entry per CDR3 protein, called by TCRdb with MiXCR from the PCR reads. The table lists hundreds of thousands of distinct CDR3 sequences, around 27% of them singletons. The ends were cut back, 4 bases at V and 7 bases at J, with 8 bases in the middle. Germline CDR1 reads SNHLY; CDR2 reads FYNNEI. This CDR3 has 12 amino acids. The chain is built from TRBV2 and TRBJ2-1, with D hard to call. What was sequenced was blood. This clonotype was sampled from a girl aged 5 to 17 with multiple sclerosis. CDR3 residues: CASSGWQNEQFF. Written as DNA, the CDR3 is TGTGCCAGCAGTGGCTGGCAGAATGAGCAGTTCTTC.